Listed below are T cell receptor beta chains from one sample, sequenced in a study of blood T cells in healthy people across ages. TCRdb independently ran MiXCR on the 5' RACE reads; one entry per CDR3 protein. Of 920,000 or so distinct CDR3 sequences in the sample, around 45% were seen once. Sequencing used blood. Every receptor here comes from a woman aged 60 to 75 in good health. CDR3s include the opening cysteine and the closing phenylalanine or tryptophan. A D gene is named only where the DNA matches it firmly. Clone size appears in some rows only: once, few, many, or a class for an expanded clone.

clone_size j_call d_call v_call cdr3_nt cdr3_aa
- TRBJ1-1 - TRBV5-1 TGCGCCAGCAGCCTGATCTCACAGGCTTTGAACACTGAAGCTTTCTTT CASSLISQALNTEAFF
- TRBJ1-4 - TRBV5-8 TGTGCCAGCAGCTTCGGAGCTCTAACTAATGAAAAACTGTTTTTT CASSFGALTNEKLFF
once TRBJ2-7 TRBD1 TRBV3-1 TGTGCCAGCAGCCCTACGGACAGGGTTCCCTACGAGCAGTACTTC CASSPTDRVPYEQYF
few TRBJ2-1 TRBD2 TRBV6-5 TGTGCCAGCAGTTACTCTTCTAGCGGCGTCTACAATGAGCAGTTCTTC CASSYSSSGVYNEQFF
- TRBJ2-6 - TRBV4-1 TGCGCCAGCAGCCAAGTTCGGGCAGCCTCTGGGGCCAACGTCCTGACTTTC CASSQVRAASGANVLTF
- TRBJ2-1 - TRBV20-1 TGCAGTGCTAGCCCCGTCAAGGGAGACTACAATGGGCAGTTCTTC CSASPVKGDYNGQFF
few TRBJ2-1 - TRBV7-3 TGTGCCAGCAGCATCCTTGGTGGGAGGTCCTACAATGAGCAGTTCTTC CASSILGGRSYNEQFF
- TRBJ2-7 TRBD2 TRBV3-1 TGTGCCAGCAGCCCCCGGGTAGGGGCTGGCGGGAGGAAGTACGAGCAGTACTTC CASSPRVGAGGRKYEQYF
- TRBJ2-1 TRBD2 TRBV4-1 TGCGCCAGCGGGGGGGCTAGCGGGACCAATGAGCAGTTCTTC CASGGASGTNEQFF
- TRBJ1-4 - TRBV30 TGTGCCTGGCGGACAACTAATGAAAAACTGTTTTTT CAWRTTNEKLFF
- TRBJ2-1 - TRBV4-1 TGCGCCAGCAGCCAAGGAAGCGGCCGAAAGAATGAGCAGTTCTTC CASSQGSGRKNEQFF
- TRBJ2-3 - TRBV27 TGTGCCAGCAGTTTAAGACGGGAGCCTCCCACAGATACGCAGTATTTT CASSLRREPPTDTQYF
many TRBJ2-5 TRBD1 TRBV5-1 TGCGCCAGCAGCTACGCCCGACAGGGACAAGAGACCCAGTACTTC CASSYARQGQETQYF
- TRBJ2-5 TRBD1 TRBV5-8 TGTGCCAGCAGCTTAGACCTCGGGACAGCGGAGACCCAGTACTTC CASSLDLGTAETQYF
- TRBJ2-3 TRBD2 TRBV12-3/TRBV12-4 TGTGCCAGCAGCGAGGGGACTAGGACAGATACGCAGTATTTT CASSEGTRTDTQYF
- TRBJ2-1 TRBD2 TRBV7-2 TGTGCCAGCAGCTCTCCTCTACTAGCGGGAGGGCCATTGAATGAGCAGTTCTTC CASSSPLLAGGPLNEQFF
- TRBJ1-2 - TRBV7-2 TGTGCCAGCAGCTTATCGGGCGGGGCTAGGGTGAGCTATGGCTACACCTTC CASSLSGGARVSYGYTF
once TRBJ1-4 - TRBV7-2 TGTGCCAGCAGCTTAGAGAAAGGGATAAGGGAAAAACTGTTTTTT CASSLEKGIREKLFF
many TRBJ2-7 - TRBV7-2 TGTGCCAGCAGCTTAGCTCCGGGAGCTTCCTACGAGCAGTACTTC CASSLAPGASYEQYF
few TRBJ2-5 - TRBV12-3/TRBV12-4 TGTGCCAGCAGTTCACACCGGTGGCAAGAGACCCAGTACTTC CASSSHRWQETQYF
- TRBJ1-5 - TRBV7-2 TGTGCCAGCAGCCCAGGAGACAGGATCAATCAGCCCCAGCATTTT CASSPGDRINQPQHF
- TRBJ2-2 TRBD1 TRBV18 TGTGCCAGCTCACCCACTCTGGGACAGAGATACAACACCGGGGAGCTGTTTTTT CASSPTLGQRYNTGELFF
- TRBJ2-5 - TRBV5-1 TGCGCCAGCAGGAGGGGGGGGACGGAACAAGAGACCCAGTACTTC CASRRGGTEQETQYF
many TRBJ2-6 - TRBV29-1 TGCAGCGTTGAAGGGGTAGGGGCCAACGTCCTGACTTTC CSVEGVGANVLTF
- TRBJ2-3 - TRBV12-3/TRBV12-4 TGTGCCAGCAGAGAAGCTTCCCGTAGCACAGATACGCAGTATTTT CASREASRSTDTQYF
- TRBJ1-2 - TRBV7-9 TGTGCCAGCAGCTTAGCGTTGATTGGGGTAGACTATGGCTACACCTTC CASSLALIGVDYGYTF
few TRBJ2-5 - TRBV20-1 TGCAGTGCTGTAGGAAAAGAGACCCAGTACTTC CSAVGKETQYF
- TRBJ1-6 - TRBV7-9 TGTGCCAGCAGCCGAAGTTCCTATAATTCACCCCTCCACTTT CASSRSSYNSPLHF
- TRBJ2-5 - TRBV10-3 TGTGCCATCAGTGAGAACATAAGCGGAGGTAAAGAGACCCAGTACTTC CAISENISGGKETQYF
- TRBJ2-2 TRBD1 TRBV4-2 TGTGCCAGCAGCCAAGGGGCCGGGACAGATACGAACACCGGGGAGCTGTTTTTT CASSQGAGTDTNTGELFF
- TRBJ2-3 TRBD2 TRBV7-3 TGTGCCAGCAGCTTCCTAGCGGGAGGGGCAGCAGATACGCAGTATTTT CASSFLAGGAADTQYF
- TRBJ1-1 TRBD1 TRBV6-6 TGTGCCAGCAACGCCTGGGCAGGGGGAATGAACACTGAAGCTTTCTTT CASNAWAGGMNTEAFF